This TCR beta chain was profiled in a study of beta chain features in type 1 diabetes. The overall study: All samples combined gave around 100,000,000 sorted cells for examination.

This clone was counted only a few times. The antigen remains undetermined. Findings of the study overall: In every one of the four CD4+ subsets, TCRB CDR3s were moderately but significantly shorter in Type 1 diabetes patients. Equally in patients and controls, shorter templates might have been favored by PCR.

Every isolated RNA sample was fully reverse transcribed, so sequencing captured expressed TCRB transcripts. Sequencing used immunoSEQ multiplex PCR; TCRdb keeps in-frame clones, though not all of them. The sample has about 700,000 clones; over 10% are singletons. This CDR3 spans 14 amino acids. Germline values: CDR1 LNHDA, CDR2 SQIVND (reference sequence). V lost 4 bases, J lost 4 bases, and 6 bases stayed unmatched. Sample: naive CD4+ T cells from blood. The chain recombines TRBV19 with TRBJ2-5, with TRBD1 matching over 7 bases. The TCR comes from a man aged 18 to 35 with type 1 diabetes. CDR3 protein: CASSNRGPGETQYF. CDR3 nucleotides: TGTGCCAGTAGTAACAGGGGACCGGGAGAGACCCAGTACTTC.